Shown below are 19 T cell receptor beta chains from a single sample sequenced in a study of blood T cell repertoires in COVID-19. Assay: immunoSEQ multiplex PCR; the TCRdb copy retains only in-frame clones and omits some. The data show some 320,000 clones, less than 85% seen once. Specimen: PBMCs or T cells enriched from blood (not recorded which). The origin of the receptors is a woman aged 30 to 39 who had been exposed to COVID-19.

The CDR3 DNA sequence: TGTGCCAGCAGCCCCGGGACAGCGGCACACGAGCAGTACTTC. As protein: CASSPGTAAHEQYF. The rearrangement uses TRBV7-2 and TRBJ2-7; 7 bases are a match to TRBD1. CDR1 is SGHTA, CDR2 FQGNSA, per germline. Trimming cost V 5 bases and J 5 bases; bases outside gene matches: 9. This CDR3 is 14 amino acids long.

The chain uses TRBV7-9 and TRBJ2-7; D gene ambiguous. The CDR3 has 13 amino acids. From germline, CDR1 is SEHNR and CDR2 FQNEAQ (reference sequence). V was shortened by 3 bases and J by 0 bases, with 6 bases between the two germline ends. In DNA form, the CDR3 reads TGTGCCAGCAGCTTGCAGTACTCCTACGAGCAGTACTTC. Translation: CASSLQYSYEQYF.

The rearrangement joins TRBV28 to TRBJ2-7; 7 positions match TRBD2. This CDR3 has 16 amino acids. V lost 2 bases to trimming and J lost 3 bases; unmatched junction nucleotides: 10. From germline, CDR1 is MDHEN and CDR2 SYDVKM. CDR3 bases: TGTGCCAGCAGTTTAGGGGGAGCGGGGAGCGGCTACGAGCAGTACTTC. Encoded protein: CASSLGGAGSGYEQYF.

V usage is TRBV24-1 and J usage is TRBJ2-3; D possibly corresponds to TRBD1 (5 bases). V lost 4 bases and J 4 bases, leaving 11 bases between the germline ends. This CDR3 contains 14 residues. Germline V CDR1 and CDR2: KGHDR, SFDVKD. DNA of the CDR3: TGTGCCACCAGTGACCCAAACAGGTCAGATACGCAGTATTTT. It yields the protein CATSDPNRSDTQYF.

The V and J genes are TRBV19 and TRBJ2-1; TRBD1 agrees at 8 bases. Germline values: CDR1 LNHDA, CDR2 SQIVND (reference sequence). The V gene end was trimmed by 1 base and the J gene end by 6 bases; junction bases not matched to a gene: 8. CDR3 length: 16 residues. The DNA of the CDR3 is TGTGCCAGTAGTATAGGGCCGGACAGGGACCTCAATGAGCAGTTCTTC. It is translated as CASSIGPDRDLNEQFF.

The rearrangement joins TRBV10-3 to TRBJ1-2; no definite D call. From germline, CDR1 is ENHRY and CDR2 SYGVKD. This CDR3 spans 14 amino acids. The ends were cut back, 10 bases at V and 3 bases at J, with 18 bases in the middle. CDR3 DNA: TGTGCCACCAGCCTCGGCCCAGACTACTATGGCTACACCTTC. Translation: CATSLGPDYYGYTF.

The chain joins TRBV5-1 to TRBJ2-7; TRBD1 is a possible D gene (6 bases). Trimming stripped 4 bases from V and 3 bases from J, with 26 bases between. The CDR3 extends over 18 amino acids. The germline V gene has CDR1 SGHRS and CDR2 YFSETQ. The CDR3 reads CASSPRPPGQSGVYEQYF. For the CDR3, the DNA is TGCGCCAGCAGCCCTAGACCCCCCGGACAGTCCGGGGTCTACGAGCAGTACTTC.

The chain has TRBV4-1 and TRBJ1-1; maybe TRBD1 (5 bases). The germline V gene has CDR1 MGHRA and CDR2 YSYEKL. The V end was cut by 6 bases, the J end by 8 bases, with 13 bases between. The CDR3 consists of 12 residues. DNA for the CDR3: TGCGCCAGCAGGGGGCCCGTTGCGGAAGCTTTCTTT. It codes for CASRGPVAEAFF.

The CDR3 protein is CASSLEGQVNEKLFF. Here the CDR3 DNA reads TGCGCCAGCAGCTTGGAGGGACAGGTTAATGAAAAACTGTTTTTT. J is TRBJ1-4 and V is TRBV5-1; 8 nucleotides align to TRBD1. V lost 0 bases and J lost 4; bases outside the gene matches: 2. Germline V gene sequence: CDR1 SGHRS, CDR2 YFSETQ. The CDR3 loop spans 15 amino acids.

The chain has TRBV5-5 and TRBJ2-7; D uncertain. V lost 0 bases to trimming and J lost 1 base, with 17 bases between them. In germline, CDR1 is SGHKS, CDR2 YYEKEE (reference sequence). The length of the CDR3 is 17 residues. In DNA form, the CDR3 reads TGTGCCAGCAGCTTGGCCTTTTTTGCAGTTTCTTCCTACGAGCAGTACTTC. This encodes CASSLAFFAVSSYEQYF.

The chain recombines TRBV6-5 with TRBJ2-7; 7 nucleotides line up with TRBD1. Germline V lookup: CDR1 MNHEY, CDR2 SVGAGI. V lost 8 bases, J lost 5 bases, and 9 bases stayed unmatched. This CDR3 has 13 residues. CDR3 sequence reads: CASARTQGNEQYF. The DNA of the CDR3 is TGTGCCAGCGCAAGGACACAGGGGAACGAGCAGTACTTC.

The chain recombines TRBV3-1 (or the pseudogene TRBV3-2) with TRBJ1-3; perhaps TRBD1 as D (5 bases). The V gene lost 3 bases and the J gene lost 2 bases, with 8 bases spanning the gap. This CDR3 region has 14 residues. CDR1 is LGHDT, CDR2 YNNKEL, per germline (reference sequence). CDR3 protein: CASSQSGAGNTIYF. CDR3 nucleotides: TGTGCCAGCAGCCAGTCGGGGGCTGGAAACACCATATATTTT.

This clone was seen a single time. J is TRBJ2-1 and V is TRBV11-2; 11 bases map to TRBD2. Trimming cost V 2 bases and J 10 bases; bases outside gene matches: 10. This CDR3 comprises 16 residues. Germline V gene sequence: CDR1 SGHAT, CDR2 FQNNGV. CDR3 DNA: TGTGCCAGCAGCTTACTCCTAGCGGGAGGTGGTGAGGAGCAGTTCTTC. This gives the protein CASSLLLAGGGEEQFF.

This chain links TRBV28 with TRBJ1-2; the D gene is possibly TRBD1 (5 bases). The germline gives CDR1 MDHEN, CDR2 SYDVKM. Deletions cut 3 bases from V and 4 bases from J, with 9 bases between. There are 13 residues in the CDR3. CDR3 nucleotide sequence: TGTGCCAGCAGTTTCCGGGGGGTCTATGGCTACACCTTC. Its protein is CASSFRGVYGYTF.

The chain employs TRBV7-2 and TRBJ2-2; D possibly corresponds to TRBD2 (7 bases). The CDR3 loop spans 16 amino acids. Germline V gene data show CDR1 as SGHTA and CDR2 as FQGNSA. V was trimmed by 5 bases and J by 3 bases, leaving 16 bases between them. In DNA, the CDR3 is TGTGCCAGCAGCAGAAAAGGGGGGGACTACACCGGGGAGCTGTTTTTT. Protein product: CASSRKGGDYTGELFF.

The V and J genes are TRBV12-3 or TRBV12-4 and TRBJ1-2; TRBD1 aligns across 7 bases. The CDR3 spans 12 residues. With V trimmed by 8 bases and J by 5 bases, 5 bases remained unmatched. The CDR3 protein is CASQDRSYGYTF. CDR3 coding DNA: TGTGCCAGCCAGGACAGGTCATATGGCTACACCTTC.

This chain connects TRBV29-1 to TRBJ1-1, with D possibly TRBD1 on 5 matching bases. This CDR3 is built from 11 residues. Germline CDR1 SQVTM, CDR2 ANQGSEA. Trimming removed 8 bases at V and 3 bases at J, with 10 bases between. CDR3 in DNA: TGCAGCACGACAGAATACACTGAAGCTTTCTTT. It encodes CSTTEYTEAFF.

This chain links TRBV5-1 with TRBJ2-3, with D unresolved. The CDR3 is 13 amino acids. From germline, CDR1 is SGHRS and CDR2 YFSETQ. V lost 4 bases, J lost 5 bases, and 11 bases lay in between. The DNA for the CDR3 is TGCGCCAGCAGCCCGAACGGTTTAGATACGCAGTATTTT. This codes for CASSPNGLDTQYF.

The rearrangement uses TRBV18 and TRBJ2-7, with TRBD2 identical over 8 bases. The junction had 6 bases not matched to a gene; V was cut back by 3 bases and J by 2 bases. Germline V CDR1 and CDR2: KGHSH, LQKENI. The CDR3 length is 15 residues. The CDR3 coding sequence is TGTGCCAGCTCACCCGGACTAGCCCCGACCTACGAGCAGTACTTC. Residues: CASSPGLAPTYEQYF.